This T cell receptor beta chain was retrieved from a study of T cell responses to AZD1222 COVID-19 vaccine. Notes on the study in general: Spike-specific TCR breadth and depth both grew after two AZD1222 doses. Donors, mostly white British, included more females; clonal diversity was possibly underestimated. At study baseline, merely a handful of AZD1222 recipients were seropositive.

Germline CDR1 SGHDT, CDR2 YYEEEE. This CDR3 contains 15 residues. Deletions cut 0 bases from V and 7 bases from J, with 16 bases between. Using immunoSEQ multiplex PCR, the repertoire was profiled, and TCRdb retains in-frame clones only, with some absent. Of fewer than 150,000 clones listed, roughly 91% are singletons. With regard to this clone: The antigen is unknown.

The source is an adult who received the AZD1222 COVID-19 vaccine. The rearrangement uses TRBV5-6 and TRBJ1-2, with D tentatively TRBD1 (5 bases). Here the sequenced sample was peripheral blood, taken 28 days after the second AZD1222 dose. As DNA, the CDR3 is TGTGCCAGCAGCTTGGGGCAGGGATTCGAGGGTGGCTACACCTTC. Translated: CASSLGQGFEGGYTF.